This T cell receptor beta chain was sequenced in a study of blood T cell repertoires in COVID-19. About the research overall: The United States, Italy and Spain were the sources of the acute and convalescent COVID-19 samples. T cells, B-cell-depleted T cells, or PBMCs provided the cDNA or gDNA that served as material.

Germline assignment: CDR1 MNHEY and CDR2 SVGAGI. J lost 10 bases, V lost 10 bases, and 7 bases had no gene match. The CDR3 spans 13 residues. Authors' processing steps: The authors estimated nucleated cell counts from reference gene primer amplification. TCRdb's copy holds only in-frame clones and misses some; the assay was immunoSEQ multiplex PCR. D and trimming come from the DNA, and the V and J calls and clone size come from that table. This sample has over 85,000 clones, with around 90% found just once. Input material: peripheral blood. J is TRBJ1-6 and V is TRBV6-5, with TRBD1 matching over 10 bases. The source is a human donor with active COVID-19. The donor label of this sample is uncertain. The CDR3 DNA is TGTGCCACCCAGGGACAGGGGAACTCACCCCTCCACTTT. Residues: CATQGQGNSPLHF.